This TCR beta chain emerged from a study of neurological immune-mediated disorders. The method for making cDNA was 5'RACE, and it used 10-nucleotide random UMIs. MiXCR was run by TCRdb on the 5' RACE reads, yielding one entry per CDR3 protein. The sample records 50,000 to 60,000 distinct CDR3 sequences, more than 3% being singletons. Germline V gene lookup returns CDR1 MGHRA and CDR2 YSYEKL. J lost 2 bases, V lost 3 bases, and 5 bases had no gene match. This CDR3 is 17 amino acids long. The table lists this clonotype with many counts. There were 850,000 to 1,000,000 CD4+ or CD8+ T cells used in the sorted libraries.

The sample comprised CD4+ T cells from blood. This clonotype was obtained from a woman aged 40 to 50 with multiple sclerosis. The chain employs TRBV4-1 and TRBJ1-3, with 12 bases lining up with TRBD1. CDR3 in amino acids: CASSHGTGGMTGNTIYF. The CDR3 nucleotides read TGCGCCAGCAGCCACGGGACAGGGGGCATGACTGGAAACACCATATATTTT.